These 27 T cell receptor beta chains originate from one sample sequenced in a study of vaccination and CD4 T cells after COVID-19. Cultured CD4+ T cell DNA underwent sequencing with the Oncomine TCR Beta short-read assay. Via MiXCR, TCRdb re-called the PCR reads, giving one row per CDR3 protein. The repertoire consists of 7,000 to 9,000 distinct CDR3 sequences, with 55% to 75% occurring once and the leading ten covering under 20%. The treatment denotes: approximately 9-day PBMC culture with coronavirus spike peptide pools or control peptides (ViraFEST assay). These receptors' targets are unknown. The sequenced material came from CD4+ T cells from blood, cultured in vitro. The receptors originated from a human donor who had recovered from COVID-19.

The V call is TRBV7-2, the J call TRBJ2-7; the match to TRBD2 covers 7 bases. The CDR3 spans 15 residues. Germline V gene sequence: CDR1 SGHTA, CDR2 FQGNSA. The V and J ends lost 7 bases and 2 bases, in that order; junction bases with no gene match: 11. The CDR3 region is CASTRGDIPAYEQYF. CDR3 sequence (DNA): TGTGCCAGCACCCGGGGGGATATCCCCGCCTACGAGCAGTACTTC.

CDR3 nucleotide sequence: TGTGCCAGCAGCTCACCCCCGGGACTAGCGGGGGGGACGGGCGAGCAGTACTTC. It specifies CASSSPPGLAGGTGEQYF. This chain connects TRBV7-2 to TRBJ2-7; 16 positions match TRBD2. V trimming: 4 bases; J trimming: 6 bases; junction bases outside the gene matches: 12. This CDR3 has 18 amino acids. Germline V gives CDR1 SGHTA, CDR2 FQGNSA.

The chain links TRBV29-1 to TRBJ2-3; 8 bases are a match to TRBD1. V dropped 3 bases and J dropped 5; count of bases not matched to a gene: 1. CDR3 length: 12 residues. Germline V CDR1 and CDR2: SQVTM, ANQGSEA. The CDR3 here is CSVETGVDTQYF. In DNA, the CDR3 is TGCAGCGTTGAGACAGGGGTAGATACGCAGTATTTT.

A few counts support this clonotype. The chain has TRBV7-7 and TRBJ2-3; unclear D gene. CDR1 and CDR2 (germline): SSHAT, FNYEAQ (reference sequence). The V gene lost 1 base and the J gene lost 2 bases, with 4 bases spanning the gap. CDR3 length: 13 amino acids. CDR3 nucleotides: TGTGCCAGCAGCTTAGGATACACAGATACGCAGTATTTT. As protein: CASSLGYTDTQYF.

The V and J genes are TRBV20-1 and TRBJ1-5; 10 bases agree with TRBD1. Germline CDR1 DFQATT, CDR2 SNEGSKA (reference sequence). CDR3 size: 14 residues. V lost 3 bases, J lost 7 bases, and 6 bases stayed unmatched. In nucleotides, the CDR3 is TGCAGTGCTAGTAGGGGACAGGGGAGCCAGCCCCAGCATTTT. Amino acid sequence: CSASRGQGSQPQHF.

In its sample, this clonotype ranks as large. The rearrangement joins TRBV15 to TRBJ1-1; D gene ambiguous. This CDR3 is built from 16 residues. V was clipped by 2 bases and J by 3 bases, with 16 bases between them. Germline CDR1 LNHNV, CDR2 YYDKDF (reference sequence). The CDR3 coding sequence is TGTGCCACCAGCAGACCGCTGGGTGGACGGCACACTGAAGCTTTCTTT. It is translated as CATSRPLGGRHTEAFF.

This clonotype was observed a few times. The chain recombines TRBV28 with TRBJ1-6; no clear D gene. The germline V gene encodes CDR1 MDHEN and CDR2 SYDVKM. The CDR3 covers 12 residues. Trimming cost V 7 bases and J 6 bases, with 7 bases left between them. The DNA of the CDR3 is TGTGCCAGCACGGCCTTTAATTCACCCCTCCACTTT. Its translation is CASTAFNSPLHF.

Written as DNA, the CDR3 is TGTGCCATCAGTGACGTAGGCGGGAGTGAAGAGACCCAGTACTTC. It encodes CAISDVGGSEETQYF. The V call is TRBV10-3, the J call TRBJ2-5, with 7 nucleotides matching TRBD2. J lost 3 bases, V lost 3 bases, and 7 bases had no gene match. The germline CDR1 and CDR2 sequences are ENHRY and SYGVKD. CDR3 size: 15 residues.

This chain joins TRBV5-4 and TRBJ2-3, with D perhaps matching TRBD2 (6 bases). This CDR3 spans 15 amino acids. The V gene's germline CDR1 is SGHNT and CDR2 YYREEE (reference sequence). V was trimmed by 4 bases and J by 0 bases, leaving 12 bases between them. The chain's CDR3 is CASSLASSSTDTQYF. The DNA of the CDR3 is TGTGCCAGCAGCCTAGCGAGTTCCAGCACAGATACGCAGTATTTT.

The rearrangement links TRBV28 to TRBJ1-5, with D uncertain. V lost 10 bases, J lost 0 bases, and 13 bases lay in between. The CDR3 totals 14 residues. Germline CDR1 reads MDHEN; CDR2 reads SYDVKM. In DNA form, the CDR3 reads TGTGCCACCCTGGCCCCCTATAGCAATCAGCCCCAGCATTTT. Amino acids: CATLAPYSNQPQHF.

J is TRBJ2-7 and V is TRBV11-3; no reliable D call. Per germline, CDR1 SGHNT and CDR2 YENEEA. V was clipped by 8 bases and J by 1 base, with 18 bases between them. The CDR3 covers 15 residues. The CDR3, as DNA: TGTGCCAGCTCGTTTAGGGCAGTCGGGTCCTACGAGCAGTACTTC. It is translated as CASSFRAVGSYEQYF. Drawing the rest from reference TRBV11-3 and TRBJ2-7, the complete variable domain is EAGVVQSPRYKIIEKKQPVAFWCNPISGHNTLYWYLQNLGQGPELLIRYENEEAVDDSQLPKDRFSAERLKGVDSTLKIQPAELGDSAVYLCASSFRAVGSYEQYFGPGTRLTVT.

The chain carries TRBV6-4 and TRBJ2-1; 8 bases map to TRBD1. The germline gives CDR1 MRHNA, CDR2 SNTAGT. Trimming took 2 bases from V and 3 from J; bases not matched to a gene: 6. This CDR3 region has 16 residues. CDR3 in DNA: TGTGCCAGCAGTGACCCAGGGGGCCTAGTCTACAATGAGCAGTTCTTC. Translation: CASSDPGGLVYNEQFF.

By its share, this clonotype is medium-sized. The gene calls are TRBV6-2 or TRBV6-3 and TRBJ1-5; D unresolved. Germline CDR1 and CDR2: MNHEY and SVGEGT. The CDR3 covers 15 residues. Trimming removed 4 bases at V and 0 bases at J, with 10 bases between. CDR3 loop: CASSSPRGSNQPQHF. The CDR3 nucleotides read TGTGCCAGCAGTTCCCCCCGGGGTAGCAATCAGCCCCAGCATTTT.

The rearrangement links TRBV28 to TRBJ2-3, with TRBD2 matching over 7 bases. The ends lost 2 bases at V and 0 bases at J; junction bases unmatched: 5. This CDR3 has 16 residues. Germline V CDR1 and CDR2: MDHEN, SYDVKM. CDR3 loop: CASSLGREGSTDTQYF. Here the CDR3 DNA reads TGTGCCAGCAGTTTAGGCAGGGAGGGAAGCACAGATACGCAGTATTTT.

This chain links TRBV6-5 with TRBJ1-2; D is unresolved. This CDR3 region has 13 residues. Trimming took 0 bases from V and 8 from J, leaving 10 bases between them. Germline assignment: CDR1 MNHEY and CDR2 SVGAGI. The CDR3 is CASSYSRSGGYTF. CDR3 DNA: TGTGCCAGCAGTTACTCGAGAAGTGGGGGCTACACCTTC.

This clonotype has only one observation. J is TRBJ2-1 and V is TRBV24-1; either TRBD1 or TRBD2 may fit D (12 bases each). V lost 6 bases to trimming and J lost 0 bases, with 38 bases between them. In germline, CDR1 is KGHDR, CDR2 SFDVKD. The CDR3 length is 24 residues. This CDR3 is CATSPTPGQGATSGSWVSYNEQFF. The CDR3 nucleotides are TGTGCCACCAGTCCAACACCGGGACAGGGGGCGACTAGCGGGAGTTGGGTCTCCTACAATGAGCAGTTCTTC.

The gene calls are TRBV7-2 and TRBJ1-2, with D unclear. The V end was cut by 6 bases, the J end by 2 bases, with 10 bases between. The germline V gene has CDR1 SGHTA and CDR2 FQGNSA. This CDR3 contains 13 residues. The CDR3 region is CASRMQINYGYTF. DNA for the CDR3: TGTGCCAGCAGGATGCAAATAAACTATGGCTACACCTTC.

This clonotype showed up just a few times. The CDR3 DNA is TGTGCCAGCAAAGAGGTGGGGGGGCGGTTAGAGACCCAGTACTTC. The encoded protein is CASKEVGGRLETQYF. The V and J genes are TRBV2 and TRBJ2-5, with D perhaps matching TRBD2 (7 bases). The CDR3 length is 15 residues. Germline-derived CDR1 and CDR2 are SNHLY and FYNNEI. Deletions cut 7 bases from V and 4 bases from J, with 19 bases between.

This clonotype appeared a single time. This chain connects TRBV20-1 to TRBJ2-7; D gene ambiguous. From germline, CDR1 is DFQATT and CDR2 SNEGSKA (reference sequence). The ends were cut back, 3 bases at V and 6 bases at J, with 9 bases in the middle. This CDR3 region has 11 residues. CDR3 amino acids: CSARTLVEQYF. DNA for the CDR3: TGCAGTGCTAGGACCCTAGTCGAGCAGTACTTC.

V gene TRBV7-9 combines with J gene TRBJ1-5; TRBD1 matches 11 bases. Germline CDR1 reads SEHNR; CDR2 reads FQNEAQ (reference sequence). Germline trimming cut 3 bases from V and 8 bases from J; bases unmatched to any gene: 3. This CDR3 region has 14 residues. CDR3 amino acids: CASSLGQGGEPQHF. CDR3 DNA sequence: TGTGCCAGCAGCTTGGGACAGGGGGGAGAGCCCCAGCATTTT.

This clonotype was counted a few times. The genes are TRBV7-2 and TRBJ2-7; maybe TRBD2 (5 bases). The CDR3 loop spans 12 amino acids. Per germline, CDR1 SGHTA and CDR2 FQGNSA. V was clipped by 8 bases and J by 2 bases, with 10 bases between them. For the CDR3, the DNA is TGTGCCAGCTCCCGGGGTCCCTACGAGCAGTACTTC. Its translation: CASSRGPYEQYF.

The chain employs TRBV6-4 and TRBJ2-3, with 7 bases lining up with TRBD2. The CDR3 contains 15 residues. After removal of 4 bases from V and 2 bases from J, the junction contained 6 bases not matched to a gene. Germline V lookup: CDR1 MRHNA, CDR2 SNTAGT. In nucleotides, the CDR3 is TGTGCCAGCAGTGCGTTCGCGGGGGACACAGATACGCAGTATTTT. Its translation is CASSAFAGDTDTQYF.

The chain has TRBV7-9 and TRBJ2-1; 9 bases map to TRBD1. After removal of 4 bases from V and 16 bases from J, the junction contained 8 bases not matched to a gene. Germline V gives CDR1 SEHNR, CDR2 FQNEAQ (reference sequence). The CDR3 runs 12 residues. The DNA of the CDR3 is TGTGCCAGCAGCTCCCTCGGACAGGGGAGTTTCTTC. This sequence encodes CASSSLGQGSFF.

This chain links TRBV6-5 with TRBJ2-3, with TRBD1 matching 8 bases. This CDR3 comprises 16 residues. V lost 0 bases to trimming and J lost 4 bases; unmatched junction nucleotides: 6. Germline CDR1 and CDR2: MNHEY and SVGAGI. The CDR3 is CASSYSGTGGADTQYF. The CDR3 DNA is TGTGCCAGCAGTTACTCCGGGACAGGAGGGGCAGATACGCAGTATTTT.

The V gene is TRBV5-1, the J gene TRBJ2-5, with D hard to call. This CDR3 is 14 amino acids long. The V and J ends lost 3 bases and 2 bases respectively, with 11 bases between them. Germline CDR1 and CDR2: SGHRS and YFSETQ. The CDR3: CASSSQNPQETQYF. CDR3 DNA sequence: TGCGCCAGCAGCTCACAGAACCCTCAAGAGACCCAGTACTTC. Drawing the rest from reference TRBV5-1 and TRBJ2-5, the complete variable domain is KAGVTQTPRYLIKTRGQQVTLSCSPISGHRSVSWYQQTPGQGLQFLFEYFSETQRNKGNFPGRFSGRQFSNSRSEMNVSTLELGDSALYLCASSSQNPQETQYFGPGTRLLVL.

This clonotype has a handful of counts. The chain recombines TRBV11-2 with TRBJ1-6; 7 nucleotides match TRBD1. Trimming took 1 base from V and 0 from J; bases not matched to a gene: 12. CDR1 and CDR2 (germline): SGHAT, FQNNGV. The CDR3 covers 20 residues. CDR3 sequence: CASSLAPIRQGSSYNSPLHF. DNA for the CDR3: TGTGCCAGCAGCTTAGCCCCCATTCGACAGGGAAGCTCCTATAATTCACCCCTCCACTTT.

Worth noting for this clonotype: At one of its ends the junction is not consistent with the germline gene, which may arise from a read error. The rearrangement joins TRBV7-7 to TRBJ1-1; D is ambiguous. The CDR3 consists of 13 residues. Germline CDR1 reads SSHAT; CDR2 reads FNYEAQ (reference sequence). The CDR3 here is CASSLGPETEAFF. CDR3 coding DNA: TGTGCTAGCAGCTTAGGTCCGGAGACGGAAGCTTTCTTT.